This TCR beta chain was recorded in a study of regulatory T cells in long-lasting Graves disease. Study-wide findings and caveats: Patients with persistent disease showed a bias toward TRBV28, TRBJ1-2 and TRBJ2-5. It is possible that accuracy was reduced by the small size of the sample.

Time point specified: persistent/refractory GD, antithyroid drugs over 5 years with positive TRAb. From RNA extracted from PBMCs, the TCR library was made. As regards this clonotype: The antigen is unknown.

This CDR3 is built from 15 residues. Trimming left V 2 bases short and J 1 base short, with 11 bases between. Germline CDR1 MNHEY, CDR2 SVGAGI. Construction of the TCR beta libraries employed iRepertoire HTBI primers in conjunction with Arm-PCR of CDR3 regions. TCRdb re-analysed the multiplex PCR reads in MiXCR, keeping a single row per CDR3 protein. Here the sample spans about 470,000 distinct CDR3 sequences, roughly 21% being singletons. The receptor was derived from a female donor with Graves disease. Sample: peripheral blood mononuclear cells (PBMCs), taken when the disease was refractory, from a patient treated with antithyroid drugs. The chain recombines TRBV6-5 with TRBJ1-1, with D unresolved. CDR3 in amino acids: CASSYESFENTEAFF. The CDR3 DNA sequence: TGTGCCAGCAGTTACGAGTCTTTCGAGAACACTGAAGCTTTCTTT.